This TCR beta chain is drawn from a study of T-cell reconstitution after alpha-beta-depleted transplantation in children. General study findings and limits: By one year post-transplant, T-cell counts and diversity largely arose from T cells that were newly produced. Approximately two months post-transplant, alpha-beta T cells reportedly originated from several hundred expanded graft clones.

The table lists this clonotype with many counts. The antigen remains undetermined. Unique molecular identifiers were used to barcode this TCRbeta library. One entry per CDR3 protein, called by TCRdb with MiXCR from the PCR reads. The data contain around 700,000 distinct CDR3 sequences, roughly 14% of them singletons. This CDR3 is 17 amino acids long. The germline CDR1 and CDR2 sequences are DFQATT and SNEGSKA (reference sequence). With V trimmed by 0 bases and J by 5 bases, 12 bases remained unmatched. The chain couples TRBV20-1 to TRBJ2-3; 9 positions agree with TRBD2. The receptor was isolated from a girl aged 2 to 9 with congenital amegakaryocytic thrombocytopenia, due to receive a stem cell transplant. This specimen was PBMCs, taken before TCRalphabeta/CD19-depleted stem cell transplant. CDR3 nucleotides: TGCAGTGCTAGAGAGATTCGCGCGGGAGGGCCTCGAGATACGCAGTATTTT. Protein sequence: CSAREIRAGGPRDTQYF.